This T cell receptor beta chain was recorded in a study of T cells in Graves' hyperthyroidism and ophthalmopathy. On the study more broadly: Peripheral blood collection took place at initial diagnosis, before any treatment.

In germline, CDR1 is MNHEY, CDR2 SMNVEV (reference sequence). CDR3 length: 14 amino acids. V dropped 6 bases and J dropped 5 bases, with 13 bases sitting between them. TCR beta CDR3 region amplification was performed from RNA transcripts. During a first-round RT-PCR of the TCR CDR3, the HTBI primer set was used. TCRdb redid the calling of the multiplex PCR reads with MiXCR, one entry per CDR3 protein. The sample contains hundreds of thousands of distinct CDR3 sequences, less than 15% of which appear only once. Newly diagnosed hyperthyroidism patients aged 18 to 65 years had disease lasting under 2 months. Ten or more counts support this clonotype. The antigen is unknown. Study findings and constraints: In simple terms, a model built on 13 V-J features told ophthalmopathy apart from stable hyperthyroidism. Blood also carried most thyroid clonotypes expanded above 0.001.

The J gene is TRBJ1-4, the V gene TRBV27; D unclear. The sequencing input was blood. The sequence came from a woman younger than 35 with Graves' hyperthyroidism. In DNA, the CDR3 is TGTGCCAGCAGCTTAACTACCTCCAATGAAAAACTGTTTTTT. Its protein is CASSLTTSNEKLFF.